This TCR beta chain was sequenced during a study of beta chain features in type 1 diabetes. This CDR3 is built from 14 residues. V shed 1 base and J 7 bases; nucleotides not matched to a gene: 6. The germline CDR1 and CDR2 sequences are LGHNA and YNFKEQ. The whole isolated RNA underwent reverse transcription, so sequencing captured expressed TCRB transcripts. Data came from immunoSEQ multiplex PCR; TCRdb stores just in-frame clones and leaves some out. This sample has about 150,000 clones, with around 10% found just once. The single heparinised draw taken from each donor contained around 110 mL of blood on average.

The clonotype comes from a man younger than 35 in good health. The rearrangement joins TRBV4-2 to TRBJ1-2; TRBD1 aligns across 7 bases. Sequencing was carried out using central memory CD4+ T cells from blood. CDR3 coding DNA: TGTGCCAGCAGCCAAGTCCAGGGGGTGGCTGGCTACACCTTC. Its translation: CASSQVQGVAGYTF.